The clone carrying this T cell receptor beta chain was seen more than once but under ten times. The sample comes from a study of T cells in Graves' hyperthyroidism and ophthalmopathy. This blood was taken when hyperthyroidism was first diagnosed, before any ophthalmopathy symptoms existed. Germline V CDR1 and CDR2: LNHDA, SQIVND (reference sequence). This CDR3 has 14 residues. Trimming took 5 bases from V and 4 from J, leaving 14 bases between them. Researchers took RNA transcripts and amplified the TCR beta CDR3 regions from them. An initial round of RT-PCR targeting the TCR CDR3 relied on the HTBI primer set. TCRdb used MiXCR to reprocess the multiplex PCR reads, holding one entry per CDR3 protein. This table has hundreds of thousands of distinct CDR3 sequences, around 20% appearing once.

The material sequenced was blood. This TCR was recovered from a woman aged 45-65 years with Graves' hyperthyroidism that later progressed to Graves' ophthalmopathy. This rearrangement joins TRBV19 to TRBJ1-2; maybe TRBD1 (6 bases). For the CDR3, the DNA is TGTGCCAGTAGTCCAGGGGCGCTTGGCTATGGCTACACCTTC. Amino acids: CASSPGALGYGYTF.